This T cell receptor (beta chain) was captured in a study of Ad26.COV2.S vaccination and SARS-CoV-2 variants. This CDR3 is built from 14 residues. The treatment denotes: about 20 received Ad26.COV2.S at low or high dose, single or two shots; 5 received placebo; per-sample allocation not given. Sampling took place 63 days after the first vaccine or placebo injection. The data were produced by immunoSEQ multiplex PCR, yet TCRdb's version contains in-frame clones alone and is incomplete. Of 380,000 or so clones listed, around 89% are singletons. The sequence came from a person between 18 and 65 years old who received the Ad26.COV2.S COVID-19 vaccine or a placebo. The V gene is TRBV21-1, the J gene TRBJ2-7; TRBD2, the table's D call, lacks a check against the DNA. TRBV21-1 is designated a pseudogene. The sequences come from peripheral blood, collected in a trial of Ad26.COV2.S vaccine versus placebo. CDR3 in amino acids: CASSLQTSTYEQYF. The CDR3 nucleotides are TGTGCCAGCAGCCTTCAGACTAGTACCTACGAGCAGTACTTC.